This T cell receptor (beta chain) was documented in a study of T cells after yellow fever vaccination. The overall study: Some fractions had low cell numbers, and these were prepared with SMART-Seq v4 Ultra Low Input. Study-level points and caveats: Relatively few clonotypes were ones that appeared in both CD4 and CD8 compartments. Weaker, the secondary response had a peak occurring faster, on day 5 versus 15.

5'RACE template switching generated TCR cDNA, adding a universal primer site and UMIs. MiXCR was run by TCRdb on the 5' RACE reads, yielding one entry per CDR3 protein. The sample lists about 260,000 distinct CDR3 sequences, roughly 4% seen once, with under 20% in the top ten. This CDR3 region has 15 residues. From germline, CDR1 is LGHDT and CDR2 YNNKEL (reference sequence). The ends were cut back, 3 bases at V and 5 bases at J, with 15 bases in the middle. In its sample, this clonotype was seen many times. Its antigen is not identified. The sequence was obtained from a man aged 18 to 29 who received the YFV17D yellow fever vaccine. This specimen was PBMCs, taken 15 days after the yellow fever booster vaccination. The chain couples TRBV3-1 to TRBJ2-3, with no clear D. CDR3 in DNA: TGTGCCAGCAGCCAGCAGGTCCAATCTTTAGATACGCAGTATTTT. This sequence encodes CASSQQVQSLDTQYF.